This TCR beta chain was recorded in a study of regulatory T cells in long-lasting Graves disease. The time point: persistent/refractory GD, antithyroid drugs over 5 years with positive TRAb. RNA isolated from PBMCs was used to make the TCR library. This clonotype has at least ten counts. What it binds is unknown. Library construction for TCR beta used iRepertoire HTBI primers and Arm-PCR of CDR3 regions. TCRdb re-called the multiplex PCR reads through MiXCR, storing one row per CDR3 protein. The repertoire holds over 350,000 distinct CDR3 sequences, with 20% as singletons. Study-wide findings and caveats: The persistent group shared about 2,600 public clonotypes, more than the 850 to 1,000 shared by new patients.

CDR3 length: 14 residues. Trimming shortened V by 6 bases and J by 3 bases, and 12 bases separated the two germline ends. Germline assignment: CDR1 MDHEN and CDR2 SYDVKM. The sample in question was peripheral blood mononuclear cells (PBMCs), obtained when the disease was refractory, from a patient treated with antithyroid drugs. The source is a female donor with Graves disease. J is TRBJ1-5 and V is TRBV28, with D tentatively TRBD1 (5 bases). The CDR3 DNA reads as TGTGCCAGCAGAGCCGGGACGGTCAATCAGCCCCAGCATTTT. The encoded protein is CASRAGTVNQPQHF.